What follows is one T cell receptor (beta chain) and its context. Its specificity is not known. Relapse after autologous stem cell transplantation occurred in every patient, and brentuximab vedotin exposure varied. Some clones are missing from TCRdb's copy, which holds only in-frame ones; the method was immunoSEQ multiplex PCR. The data show some 41,000 clones, about 91% seen once. This entry belongs to a study of PD-1 blockade in classical Hodgkin lymphoma. The study's findings and limits: Newly diagnosed patients were said to have less baseline TCR diversity than healthy donors did. By C4D1, diversity of CD4+ TCRs had risen significantly, whereas that of CD8+ TCRs had not. Partial responders and progressors had significantly lower baseline TCR diversity.

The source was peripheral blood mononuclear cells (PBMCs), collected before the second cycle of nivolumab. This TCR came from a human donor with classical Hodgkin lymphoma.

The CDR3 coding sequence is TGTGCCAGCAGTGAAGCGCGCGGGAGAGGAGGCTACACCTTC. Translating gives CASSEARGRGGYTF. The chain is built from TRBV6-1 and TRBJ1-2; D ambiguous. CDR3 length: 14 amino acids. Trimming pared 0 bases from V and 8 bases from J, leaving 13 bases between. Germline V gene sequence: CDR1 MNHNS, CDR2 SASEGT.